The 31 T cell receptor beta chains below were found in one sample sequenced in a study of blood T cell repertoires in COVID-19. Sequenced by immunoSEQ multiplex PCR; TCRdb stores in-frame clones only, minus some. The sample lists about 200,000 clones; 75% to 90% were seen once. Sequencing was carried out using PBMCs or T cells enriched from blood (not recorded which). The receptors were gathered from a man under 40 who had recovered from COVID-19.

The CDR3 is CSIDGKEGYGYTF. CDR3 coding DNA: TGCAGCATCGACGGAAAGGAGGGATATGGCTACACCTTC. The V gene is TRBV29-1, the J gene TRBJ1-2; D unresolved. The length of the CDR3 is 13 residues. Trimming stripped 8 bases from V and 5 bases from J, with 18 bases between. Germline V gene lookup returns CDR1 SQVTM and CDR2 ANQGSEA.

The J gene is TRBJ2-2, the V gene TRBV6-2 or TRBV6-3, with 8 bases identical to TRBD2. Germline V gives CDR1 MNHEY, CDR2 SVGEGT. V shed 5 bases, J shed 6 bases, and the junction held 11 bases outside the gene matches. This CDR3 spans 16 amino acids. CDR3 residues: CASSHPGLVSPGELFF. The CDR3 DNA is TGTGCCAGCAGTCATCCGGGACTAGTGAGCCCCGGGGAGCTGTTTTTT.

CDR3 sequence reads: CASSPGLAGGSEQFF. The CDR3 DNA follows: TGTGCCAGCAGCCCCGGACTAGCGGGAGGTAGTGAGCAGTTCTTC. The V gene is TRBV5-4, the J gene TRBJ2-1, with 14 bases aligning to TRBD2. Germline loops: CDR1 SGHNT, CDR2 YYREEE (reference sequence). V was pared by 4 bases and J by 9 bases, with 6 bases of the junction left unmatched. The CDR3 has 15 amino acids.

The chain combines TRBV7-9 with TRBJ1-6; 7 bases align to TRBD1. This CDR3 region has 16 residues. Germline CDR1 SEHNR, CDR2 FQNEAQ (reference sequence). The V gene end was trimmed by 1 base and the J gene end by 6 bases; junction bases not matched to a gene: 6. The chain's CDR3 is CASSLVRGGGNSPLHF. For the CDR3, the DNA is TGTGCCAGCAGCTTAGTTCGAGGGGGCGGTAATTCACCCCTCCACTTT.

The chain couples TRBV19 to TRBJ2-1, with 10 bases aligning to TRBD2. Germline assignment: CDR1 LNHDA and CDR2 SQIVND (reference sequence). J gave up 7 bases and V 3 bases, and 6 bases lay outside the gene matches. The CDR3 extends over 15 amino acids. The CDR3 region has the DNA TGTGCCAGTAGTATTCCGGGACTAGCGCCGAATGAGCAGTTCTTC. Translating gives CASSIPGLAPNEQFF.

This chain links TRBV5-1 with TRBJ2-4; possible D gene TRBD2, 6 bases. Trimming removed 0 bases at V and 1 base at J, with 8 bases between. CDR1 SGHRS and CDR2 YFSETQ come from the germline V gene. This CDR3 region has 15 residues. The CDR3, as DNA: TGCGCCAGCAGCTTGGGCGGGGTTGCCAAAAACATTCAGTACTTC. It translates to CASSLGGVAKNIQYF.

A remark on this clone: The junction departs from the called germline gene at one end, perhaps through a read error. The chain carries TRBV18 and TRBJ2-5; weak D call: TRBD2 (7 bases). Per the germline V gene, CDR1 is KGHSH and CDR2 is LQKENI. The CDR3 has 14 amino acids. The CDR3 DNA reads as TGTGCCAACTCACCAACTGCGGGGGCGGAGACCCAGTACTTC. It codes for CANSPTAGAETQYF.

The gene calls are TRBV7-6 and TRBJ2-5; TRBD2 matches 13 bases. Germline V gives CDR1 SGHVS, CDR2 FNYEAQ. The V gene end was trimmed by 1 base and the J gene end by 5 bases; junction bases not matched to a gene: 4. The CDR3 covers 16 residues. Here the CDR3 reads CASSLERTSGGETQYF. CDR3 sequence (DNA): TGTGCCAGCAGCTTAGAAAGGACTAGCGGGGGTGAGACCCAGTACTTC.

The chain has TRBV4-1 and TRBJ2-2, with TRBD2 matching 7 bases. The CDR3 covers 15 residues. CDR1 and CDR2 (germline): MGHRA, YSYEKL. J lost 5 bases, V lost 5 bases, and 8 bases had no gene match. As DNA, the CDR3 is TGCGCCAGCAGCTCAGCGGGACTCCGTACCGGGGAGCTGTTTTTT. This encodes CASSSAGLRTGELFF.

V usage is TRBV19 and J usage is TRBJ1-1, with D possibly matching TRBD1 (6 bases). CDR3 size: 14 residues. Trimming cost V 5 bases and J 1 base, with 11 bases left between them. Germline lookup yields CDR1 LNHDA and CDR2 SQIVND (reference sequence). The CDR3: CASSPTGRNTEAFF. The CDR3 coding sequence is TGTGCCAGTAGTCCTACAGGGAGGAACACTGAAGCTTTCTTT.

The rearrangement links TRBV9 to TRBJ2-3; the match to TRBD2 covers 8 bases. The CDR3 has 19 amino acids. J gave up 2 bases and V 1 base, and 15 bases lay outside the gene matches. Germline V gene sequence: CDR1 SGDLS, CDR2 YYNGEE. The CDR3 bases are TGTGCCAGCAGCGTATGGATGGAGCCGGGGCGGGAGGACACAGATACGCAGTATTTT. Encoded protein: CASSVWMEPGREDTDTQYF. Drawing the rest from reference TRBV9 and TRBJ2-3, the complete variable domain is DSGVTQTPKHLITATGQRVTLRCSPRSGDLSVYWYQQSLDQGLQFLIQYYNGEERAKGNILERFSAQQFPDLHSELNLSSLELGDSALYFCASSVWMEPGREDTDTQYFGPGTRLTVL.

This chain uses TRBV7-2 with TRBJ1-5; TRBD1 matches at 9 bases. This CDR3 region has 15 residues. Germline CDR1 SGHTA, CDR2 FQGNSA. The ends lost 5 bases at V and 7 bases at J; junction bases unmatched: 9. For the CDR3, the DNA is TGTGCCAGCAGCCTCTTGGACAGGGGAGAACAGCCCCAGCATTTT. It specifies CASSLLDRGEQPQHF.

V and J are TRBV7-2 and TRBJ2-5, with a tentative D call TRBD1 (6 bases). Deletions cut 0 bases from V and 6 bases from J, with 11 bases between. Looked up from germline, CDR1 is SGHTA and CDR2 is FQGNSA. This CDR3 spans 14 amino acids. CDR3 loop: CASSLAHRAKTQYF. The CDR3 nucleotides read TGTGCCAGCAGCTTAGCGCACAGGGCGAAGACCCAGTACTTC.

V is TRBV19 and J is TRBJ1-5; 8 bases match TRBD1. Germline assignment: CDR1 LNHDA and CDR2 SQIVND (reference sequence). The CDR3 sequence is 14 residues long. With V trimmed by 7 bases and J by 2 bases, 4 bases remained unmatched. For the CDR3, the DNA is TGTGCCAGTATCCAGGGGGCAGGCAATCAGCCCCAGCATTTT. Protein: CASIQGAGNQPQHF.

The chain carries TRBV19 and TRBJ1-5, with D unresolved. Per the germline V gene, CDR1 is LNHDA and CDR2 is SQIVND (reference sequence). CDR3 length: 15 residues. V was clipped by 0 bases and J by 6 bases, with 12 bases between them. The chain's CDR3 is CASSIDRRSGQPQHF. CDR3 bases: TGTGCCAGTAGTATAGATCGCCGTTCAGGTCAGCCCCAGCATTTT.

The gene calls are TRBV4-3 and TRBJ1-6; D is possibly TRBD1 (5 bases). CDR1 and CDR2 (germline): LGHNA, YSLEER. Trimming stripped 4 bases from V and 16 bases from J, with 14 bases between. The CDR3 runs to 12 residues. The CDR3 sequence: CASSLSKGPLHF. The CDR3 DNA follows: TGCGCCAGCAGCCTAAGTAAGGGGCCTCTCCACTTT.

This clone was observed a single time. This rearrangement joins TRBV5-5 to TRBJ2-7; D may be TRBD1 (6 bases). Looked up from germline, CDR1 is SGHKS and CDR2 is YYEKEE (reference sequence). The CDR3 has 14 amino acids. V was clipped by 1 base and J by 2 bases, with 10 bases between them. The CDR3 loop reads CASSLLTGAYEQYF. The CDR3 nucleotides are TGTGCCAGCAGCTTGTTGACAGGAGCCTACGAGCAGTACTTC.

The V and J genes are TRBV5-1 and TRBJ1-3, with D possibly being TRBD1 (5 bases). The V and J ends lost 4 bases and 7 bases respectively, with 12 bases between them. This CDR3 comprises 13 residues. The germline V gene has CDR1 SGHRS and CDR2 YFSETQ. CDR3 region: CASSIEWGNTIYF. CDR3 DNA: TGCGCCAGCAGCATCGAGTGGGGCAACACCATATATTTT.

The V and J genes are TRBV24-1 and TRBJ2-5; 8 nucleotides align to TRBD1. The J segment lost 5 bases and the V segment lost 1 base, leaving 5 bases of the junction unmatched. CDR3 length: 15 residues. Germline V gene data show CDR1 as KGHDR and CDR2 as SFDVKD. CDR3 amino acids: CATSDFRQGSETQYF. In DNA, the CDR3 is TGTGCCACCAGTGATTTTCGACAGGGGTCGGAGACCCAGTACTTC.

The rearrangement uses TRBV5-8 and TRBJ1-2, with a tentative D call TRBD1 (6 bases). The CDR3 has 12 residues. Germline loops: CDR1 SGHTS, CDR2 YDEGEE. The ends were cut back, 3 bases at V and 8 bases at J, with 11 bases in the middle. In nucleotides, the CDR3 is TGTGCCAGCAGCTATACAGGGTTGGGCTACACCTTC. It encodes CASSYTGLGYTF.

The chain couples TRBV6-2 or TRBV6-3 to TRBJ2-7; 9 bases are shared with TRBD2. CDR3 length: 17 residues. In germline, CDR1 is MNHEY, CDR2 SVGEGT. The junction had 14 bases not matched to a gene; V was cut back by 6 bases and J by 2 bases. This chain's CDR3 is CASSQPGTSSFPYEQYF. DNA of the CDR3: TGTGCCAGCAGCCAGCCCGGGACTAGCTCTTTTCCCTACGAGCAGTACTTC.

This chain connects TRBV5-1 to TRBJ2-1, with no clear D. Germline CDR1 is SGHRS and CDR2 is YFSETQ. The CDR3 length is 11 residues. The V end was cut by 5 bases, the J end by 8 bases, with 8 bases between. CDR3 sequence: CASSVGYEQFF. The CDR3 DNA is TGCGCCAGCAGTGTGGGCTATGAGCAGTTCTTC.

CDR3 coding DNA: TGCGCCAGCAGTGGTCCCGGGTCCTACAATGAGCAGTTCTTC. Its translation: CASSGPGSYNEQFF. The chain links TRBV10-1 to TRBJ2-1; D gene uncertain. Germline CDR1 and CDR2: WNHNN and SYGVQD (reference sequence). There are 14 residues in the CDR3. V was shortened by 4 bases and J by 1 base, with 8 bases between the two germline ends.

CDR3 DNA sequence: TGTGCCAGCAGTGCCCCGGGACAGGGGGACTATGGCTACACCTTC. Translation: CASSAPGQGDYGYTF. The V and J genes are TRBV6-2 or TRBV6-3 and TRBJ1-2, with 11 positions matching TRBD1. The germline V gene has CDR1 MNHEY and CDR2 SVGEGT. J was trimmed by 3 bases and V by 5 bases; bases with no gene match: 5. CDR3 length: 15 residues.

The rearrangement uses TRBV28 and TRBJ2-3, with 11 bases lining up with TRBD2. Trimming took 7 bases from V and 3 from J; bases not matched to a gene: 9. This CDR3 comprises 16 residues. Germline loops: CDR1 MDHEN, CDR2 SYDVKM. This CDR3 reads CASTRLAGGGTDTQYF. The CDR3, as DNA: TGTGCCAGCACCCGGCTAGCGGGGGGTGGTACAGATACGCAGTATTTT.

The table lists this clone with a few counts. V usage is TRBV6-5 and J usage is TRBJ1-2, with D possibly matching TRBD1 (6 bases). Germline assignment: CDR1 MNHEY and CDR2 SVGAGI. The CDR3 totals 11 residues. The V end was cut by 3 bases, the J end by 10 bases, with 9 bases between. CDR3 sequence reads: CASSYRGAYTF. The CDR3 coding sequence is TGTGCCAGCAGTTATCGGGGGGCCTACACCTTC.

This clone was recorded a few times. The J gene is TRBJ2-7, the V gene TRBV3-1 (or the pseudogene TRBV3-2); D may be TRBD1 (6 bases). The germline V gene encodes CDR1 LGHDT and CDR2 YNNKEL (reference sequence). The CDR3 has 18 amino acids. V was shortened by 2 bases and J by 0 bases, with 20 bases between the two germline ends. CDR3 sequence (DNA): TGTGCCAGCAGCCAAAACCGACCAACAGGGACCCTCTCCTACGAGCAGTACTTC. Translated: CASSQNRPTGTLSYEQYF.

This rearrangement joins TRBV19 to TRBJ2-2, with D tentatively TRBD1 (5 bases). The CDR3 loop spans 15 amino acids. From germline, CDR1 is LNHDA and CDR2 SQIVND (reference sequence). V was trimmed by 6 bases and J by 5 bases, leaving 16 bases between them. The chain's CDR3 is CASSSSRVLTGELFF. In DNA, the CDR3 is TGTGCCAGTAGCTCGTCCAGGGTCTTGACCGGGGAGCTGTTTTTT.

The chain employs TRBV6-5 and TRBJ2-3; 7 positions match TRBD2. The trim removed 7 bases at V and 6 bases at J, leaving 10 bases unmatched. Germline values: CDR1 MNHEY, CDR2 SVGAGI. The CDR3 contains 14 residues. The CDR3 DNA sequence: TGTGCCAGCATCAAGCGGGGCCCATCCGATACGCAGTATTTT. As protein: CASIKRGPSDTQYF.

The rearrangement links TRBV5-5 to TRBJ2-1; 7 bases line up with TRBD2. The trim removed 2 bases at V and 6 bases at J, leaving 14 bases unmatched. The germline gives CDR1 SGHKS, CDR2 YYEKEE (reference sequence). This CDR3 region has 17 residues. The CDR3 here is CASSLIFLGPGGNEQFF. Here the CDR3 DNA reads TGTGCCAGCAGCTTAATCTTCCTGGGACCGGGGGGCAATGAGCAGTTCTTC. The whole variable domain, filled in from reference TRBV5-5 and TRBJ2-1, reads DAGVTQSPTHLIKTRGQQVTLRCSPISGHKSVSWYQQVLGQGPQFIFQYYEKEERGRGNFPDRFSARQFPNYSSELNVNALLLGDSALYLCASSLIFLGPGGNEQFFGPGTRLTVL.

The genes are TRBV9 and TRBJ2-6; 8 nucleotides match TRBD1. Trimming at V came to 4 bases and at J to 0 bases, leaving 15 bases not matched to a gene. The CDR3 runs 20 residues. The germline gives CDR1 SGDLS, CDR2 YYNGEE. The CDR3 nucleotides are TGTGCCAGCAGCCCACGGGTGGGACAGGCGAAACCCTCTGGGGCCAACGTCCTGACTTTC. Residues: CASSPRVGQAKPSGANVLTF.